The 31 T cell receptor beta chains below all came from one sample that was sequenced in a study of T cell responses to AZD1222 COVID-19 vaccine. Sequencing was performed with immunoSEQ multiplex PCR; in TCRdb, only in-frame clones are kept and a portion is missing. Of about 170,000 clones in the sample, roughly 89% are singletons; the top ten hold about 1.6%. Sample: peripheral blood, taken on day 0 of AZD1222 vaccination. The receptors originated from an adult in good health.

The J gene is TRBJ2-2, the V gene TRBV24-1; D is unclear. Deletions cut 9 bases from V and 5 bases from J, with 15 bases between. The CDR3 has 14 residues. Germline-derived CDR1 and CDR2 are KGHDR and SFDVKD. CDR3 coding DNA: TGTGCCACCCCGAGGACCATCGGAACCGGGGAGCTGTTTTTT. Its protein is CATPRTIGTGELFF.

The chain is built from TRBV4-1 and TRBJ2-1; no reliable D call. Trimming shortened V by 0 bases and J by 5 bases, and 11 bases separated the two germline ends. The germline CDR1 and CDR2 sequences are MGHRA and YSYEKL. This CDR3 spans 15 amino acids. CDR3 region: CASSQDESANNEQFF. CDR3 coding DNA: TGCGCCAGCAGCCAAGATGAGTCCGCTAACAATGAGCAGTTCTTC.

This sequence joins TRBV7-2 and TRBJ2-7, with D unresolved. Per germline, CDR1 SGHTA and CDR2 FQGNSA. This CDR3 contains 14 residues. V gave up 1 base and J gave up 3 bases, with 10 bases separating them. The CDR3 region has the DNA TGTGCCAGCAGCTTAGAAGCGTCCCACTACGAGCAGTACTTC. Its translation is CASSLEASHYEQYF.

The chain joins TRBV7-9 to TRBJ1-1, with 7 nucleotides matching TRBD1. CDR3 size: 13 residues. V dropped 5 bases and J dropped 5; count of bases not matched to a gene: 5. CDR1 is SEHNR and CDR2 is FQNEAQ in the germline V gene (reference sequence). CDR3 bases: TGTGCCAGCAGCCTTCAGGGGGATACTGAAGCTTTCTTT. It codes for CASSLQGDTEAFF.

The chain joins TRBV15 to TRBJ1-6, with D possibly matching TRBD1 (5 bases). This CDR3 contains 15 residues. Trimming removed 0 bases from V and 3 bases from J, with 6 bases in between. Germline loops: CDR1 LNHNV, CDR2 YYDKDF (reference sequence). In DNA, the CDR3 is TGTGCCACCAGCAGAGATGGGGGCTATAATTCACCCCTCCACTTT. It yields the protein CATSRDGGYNSPLHF.

The chain couples TRBV7-2 to TRBJ1-1; D is perhaps TRBD1 (6 bases). This CDR3 has 15 residues. The germline gives CDR1 SGHTA, CDR2 FQGNSA. V lost 5 bases and J lost 4, with 17 bases in between. The CDR3 DNA reads TGTGCCAGCAGCCCCCACGGCGGGGGCGGCACTGAAGCTTTCTTT. Translating gives CASSPHGGGGTEAFF.

The genes are TRBV5-4 and TRBJ1-2; D unresolved. Looked up from germline, CDR1 is SGHNT and CDR2 is YYREEE (reference sequence). The CDR3 spans 11 residues. Trimming pared 4 bases from V and 8 bases from J, leaving 9 bases between. DNA of the CDR3: TGTGCCAGCAGCACTGGGGTAGGCTACACCTTC. This sequence encodes CASSTGVGYTF.

The chain joins TRBV6-2 or TRBV6-3 to TRBJ2-5; D gene unclear. V gave up 2 bases and J gave up 5 bases, with 3 bases separating them. Germline CDR1 and CDR2: MNHEY and SVGEGT. This CDR3 is 11 amino acids long. DNA of the CDR3: TGTGCCAGCAGTTACGGCGAGACCCAGTACTTC. As protein: CASSYGETQYF.

The V and J genes are TRBV27 and TRBJ2-7; the D is unclear. CDR3 length: 15 residues. V shed 0 bases and J shed 3 bases, with 12 bases lying between them. Germline V lookup: CDR1 MNHEY, CDR2 SMNVEV (reference sequence). CDR3 nucleotides: TGTGCCAGCAGTTTATCTTCGAGCTGGGGCTACGAGCAGTACTTC. It specifies CASSLSSSWGYEQYF.

J is TRBJ1-1 and V is TRBV7-9; 7 nucleotides agree with TRBD1. The J segment lost 1 base and the V segment lost 4 bases, leaving 3 bases of the junction unmatched. Germline V CDR1 and CDR2: SEHNR, FQNEAQ (reference sequence). CDR3 size: 14 residues. The CDR3 sequence is CASSSGQQNTEAFF. CDR3 nucleotide sequence: TGTGCCAGCAGCTCGGGACAGCAGAACACTGAAGCTTTCTTT.

The gene calls are TRBV7-2 and TRBJ2-1, with D perhaps matching TRBD2 (5 bases). Germline V lookup: CDR1 SGHTA, CDR2 FQGNSA. The CDR3 totals 16 residues. The germline V and J ends were trimmed by 5 bases and 6 bases, with 20 bases remaining between them. CDR3 residues: CASSVSRLDGGNEQFF. As DNA, the CDR3 is TGTGCCAGCAGCGTTAGCCGCCTGGACGGAGGCAATGAGCAGTTCTTC.

V usage is TRBV9 and J usage is TRBJ2-5; 12 nucleotides line up with TRBD2. The V segment lost 3 bases and the J segment 1 base; nucleotides outside the gene matches: 7. Germline CDR1 is SGDLS and CDR2 is YYNGEE. There are 17 residues in the CDR3. CDR3 loop: CASSEGGLAGFQETQYF. The CDR3 nucleotides are TGTGCCAGCAGCGAAGGGGGACTAGCGGGCTTCCAAGAGACCCAGTACTTC.

The V gene is TRBV7-9, the J gene TRBJ1-6; a weak D match, TRBD1 (5 bases). V lost 5 bases to trimming and J lost 3 bases, with 11 bases between them. The CDR3 extends over 15 amino acids. In germline, CDR1 is SEHNR, CDR2 FQNEAQ (reference sequence). The CDR3 region has the DNA TGTGCCAGCAGCGGTAGACAGAACTATAATTCACCCCTCCACTTT. Protein sequence: CASSGRQNYNSPLHF.

This rearrangement joins TRBV7-9 to TRBJ1-1; D gene uncertain. Germline assignment: CDR1 SEHNR and CDR2 FQNEAQ (reference sequence). The V gene lost 5 bases and the J gene lost 4 bases, with 5 bases spanning the gap. The CDR3 contains 11 residues. The CDR3 nucleotides are TGTGCCAGCAGCCCATCCACTGAAGCTTTCTTT. Translating gives CASSPSTEAFF. Supplemented by reference TRBV7-9 and TRBJ1-1, the full variable domain reads DTGVSQNPRHKITKRGQNVTFRCDPISEHNRLYWYRQTLGQGPEFLTYFQNEAQLEKSRLLSDRFSAERPKGSFSTLEIQRTEQGDSAMYLCASSPSTEAFFGQGTRLTVV.

This clone occurred once. The chain employs TRBV7-3 and TRBJ2-1; 12 bases map to TRBD2. CDR1 is SGHTA, CDR2 FQGTGA, per germline. Losses at the gene ends were 5 bases for V and 9 bases for J; bases not matched to a gene: 5. This CDR3 has 14 residues. The CDR3 nucleotides read TGTGCCAGCAGCCCCCCGGGACTAGCGGGTGAGCAGTTCTTC. Its protein is CASSPPGLAGEQFF.

V gene TRBV28 combines with J gene TRBJ1-1; 9 bases align to TRBD1. With 2 bases clipped from V and 3 bases from J, the junction kept 4 bases outside the gene matches. Germline CDR1 MDHEN, CDR2 SYDVKM. There are 15 residues in the CDR3. The CDR3 DNA is TGTGCCAGCAGTTTAGAAACAGGGGGCTACACTGAAGCTTTCTTT. It is translated as CASSLETGGYTEAFF.

The chain has TRBV5-4 and TRBJ2-1; no definite D call. CDR3 length: 15 residues. Germline V gene lookup returns CDR1 SGHNT and CDR2 YYREEE (reference sequence). V dropped 5 bases and J dropped 5 bases, with 17 bases sitting between them. CDR3 in amino acids: CASSYRAYPNNEQFF. The CDR3 DNA sequence: TGTGCCAGCAGTTATCGGGCATACCCGAACAATGAGCAGTTCTTC.

The V gene is TRBV7-5, the J gene TRBJ1-4; the table's D call, TRBD1, was not checked against the DNA. TRBV7-5 constitutes a pseudogene. The CDR3 extends over 15 amino acids. CDR3 sequence: CARSTRQEFNEKLFF. The CDR3 DNA reads TGTGCCAGAAGCACCCGACAGGAATTTAATGAAAAACTGTTTTTT.

The genes are TRBV6-5 and TRBJ2-7; unclear D gene. Trimming left V 1 base short and J 0 bases short, with 4 bases between. The CDR3 sequence is 13 residues long. Germline assignment: CDR1 MNHEY and CDR2 SVGAGI. CDR3 nucleotide sequence: TGTGCCAGCAGTTACTTCGGCTCCTACGAGCAGTACTTC. Translating it yields CASSYFGSYEQYF.

The rearrangement uses TRBV18 and TRBJ2-1; the match to TRBD2 covers 8 bases. J lost 5 bases, V lost 6 bases, and 12 bases had no gene match. The CDR3 is 16 residues long. Per the germline V gene, CDR1 is KGHSH and CDR2 is LQKENI. CDR3 in DNA: TGTGCCAGCTCCCCTTCGAGCGGGAGAGGGGACAATGAGCAGTTCTTC. This gives the protein CASSPSSGRGDNEQFF.

The CDR3 DNA reads TGTGCCAGTACCCGAACCTTTCAAGACATCTACACCGGGGAGCTGTTTTTT. It translates to CASTRTFQDIYTGELFF. The genes are TRBV11-2 and TRBJ2-2; D unresolved. This CDR3 is 17 amino acids long. V lost 9 bases and J lost 3, with 23 bases in between. Germline values: CDR1 SGHAT, CDR2 FQNNGV.

V and J are TRBV5-1 and TRBJ2-3; 16 nucleotides match TRBD2. Germline V gene sequence: CDR1 SGHRS, CDR2 YFSETQ. The CDR3 totals 18 residues. V gave up 4 bases and J gave up 5 bases; unmatched junction bases: 10. CDR3 in amino acids: CASSGPGLAGGPGDTQYF. The CDR3 nucleotides read TGCGCCAGCAGCGGGCCGGGACTAGCGGGAGGGCCGGGAGATACGCAGTATTTT. Complete variable domain (other parts from reference TRBV5-1 and TRBJ2-3): KAGVTQTPRYLIKTRGQQVTLSCSPISGHRSVSWYQQTPGQGLQFLFEYFSETQRNKGNFPGRFSGRQFSNSRSEMNVSTLELGDSALYLCASSGPGLAGGPGDTQYFGPGTRLTVL.

The chain uses TRBV7-9 and TRBJ2-5; D is possibly TRBD1 or TRBD2 (5 bases each). There are 14 residues in the CDR3. Germline-derived CDR1 and CDR2 are SEHNR and FQNEAQ (reference sequence). The V end was cut by 1 base, the J end by 1 base, with 7 bases between. The CDR3 spells CASSLVGVQETQYF. CDR3 in DNA: TGTGCCAGCAGCTTAGTGGGGGTCCAAGAGACCCAGTACTTC.

The V call is TRBV18, the J call TRBJ2-2, with D perhaps matching TRBD2 (5 bases). This CDR3 is 15 amino acids long. V gave up 2 bases and J gave up 0 bases, with 7 bases separating them. Germline values: CDR1 KGHSH, CDR2 LQKENI. The CDR3 protein is CASSPDGTNTGELFF. In DNA, the CDR3 is TGTGCCAGCTCACCAGACGGGACGAACACCGGGGAGCTGTTTTTT.

The V and J genes are TRBV4-3 and TRBJ1-5; D is perhaps TRBD1 (6 bases). V was trimmed by 1 base and J by 6 bases, leaving 13 bases between them. The CDR3 totals 15 residues. Germline V gene data show CDR1 as LGHNA and CDR2 as YSLEER. The CDR3 loop reads CASSQVRGIGQPQHF. The DNA of the CDR3 is TGCGCCAGCAGCCAAGTGAGGGGGATCGGTCAGCCCCAGCATTTT.

This clone has only one observation. The chain has TRBV4-3 and TRBJ1-2; maybe TRBD1 (5 bases). This CDR3 is 13 amino acids long. Trimming took off 1 base at V and 14 bases at J, with 17 bases between the two ends. CDR1 LGHNA and CDR2 YSLEER come from the germline V gene. In DNA form, the CDR3 reads TGCGCCAGCAGCCAAGGTCGACATAGCGGACAAACCTTC. It encodes CASSQGRHSGQTF.

V usage is TRBV15 and J usage is TRBJ2-7, with TRBD2 identical over 11 bases. The CDR3 has 15 amino acids. V lost 1 base and J lost 4; bases outside the gene matches: 3. Germline V gene lookup returns CDR1 LNHNV and CDR2 YYDKDF (reference sequence). DNA of the CDR3: TGTGCCACCAGCAGAGCTAGCGGGGGGACTTACGAGCAGTACTTC. Protein sequence: CATSRASGGTYEQYF.

This chain links TRBV6-6 with TRBJ2-7; D unresolved. The CDR3 is 14 amino acids. Looked up from germline, CDR1 is MNHNY and CDR2 is SVGAGI (reference sequence). Trimming removed 5 bases at V and 1 base at J, with 12 bases between. The CDR3 coding sequence is TGTGCCAGCAGTCTTGGGGTCGGATCCTACGAGCAGTACTTC. As protein: CASSLGVGSYEQYF.

The V and J genes are TRBV6-5 and TRBJ2-3, with D perhaps matching TRBD1 or TRBD2 (5 bases each). Trimming stripped 6 bases from V and 2 bases from J, with 12 bases between. The CDR3 consists of 14 residues. Germline V gene sequence: CDR1 MNHEY, CDR2 SVGAGI. The CDR3 loop reads CASRTTGATDTQYF. Here the CDR3 DNA reads TGTGCCAGCAGGACTACCGGGGCCACAGATACGCAGTATTTT.

The chain couples TRBV7-2 to TRBJ2-1, with TRBD2 identical over 10 bases. V trimming: 0 bases; J trimming: 9 bases; junction bases outside the gene matches: 8. CDR1 is SGHTA, CDR2 FQGNSA, per germline. The CDR3 spans 16 residues. CDR3 in amino acids: CASSLARLAGVGEQFF. CDR3 nucleotides: TGTGCCAGCAGCTTAGCGCGTCTAGCGGGAGTAGGTGAGCAGTTCTTC.

V and J are TRBV5-5 and TRBJ1-2; D remains ambiguous. V lost 2 bases and J 4 bases, leaving 9 bases between the germline ends. CDR1 is SGHKS and CDR2 is YYEKEE in the germline V gene (reference sequence). CDR3 length: 13 amino acids. CDR3 sequence reads: CASSLSPAYGYTF. As DNA, the CDR3 is TGTGCCAGCAGCTTATCCCCCGCCTATGGCTACACCTTC.